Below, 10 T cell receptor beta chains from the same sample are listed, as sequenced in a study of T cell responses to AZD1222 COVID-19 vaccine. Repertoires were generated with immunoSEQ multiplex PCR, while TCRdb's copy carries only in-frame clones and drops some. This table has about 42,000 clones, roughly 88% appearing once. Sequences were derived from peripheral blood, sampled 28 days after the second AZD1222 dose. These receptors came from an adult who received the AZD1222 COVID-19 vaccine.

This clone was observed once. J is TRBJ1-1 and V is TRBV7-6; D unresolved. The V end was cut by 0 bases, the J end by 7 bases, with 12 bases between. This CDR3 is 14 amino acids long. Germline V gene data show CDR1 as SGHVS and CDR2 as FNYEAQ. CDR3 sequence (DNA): TGTGCCAGCAGCTTAGCTGAAGTGGCAGTTGAAGCTTTCTTT. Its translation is CASSLAEVAVEAFF.

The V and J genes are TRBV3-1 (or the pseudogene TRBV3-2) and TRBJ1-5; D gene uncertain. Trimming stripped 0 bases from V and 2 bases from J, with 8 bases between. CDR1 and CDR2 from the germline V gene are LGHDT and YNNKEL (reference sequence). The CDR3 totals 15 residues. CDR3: CASSQDSFGNQPQHF. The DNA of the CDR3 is TGTGCCAGCAGCCAAGACAGCTTTGGCAATCAGCCCCAGCATTTT.

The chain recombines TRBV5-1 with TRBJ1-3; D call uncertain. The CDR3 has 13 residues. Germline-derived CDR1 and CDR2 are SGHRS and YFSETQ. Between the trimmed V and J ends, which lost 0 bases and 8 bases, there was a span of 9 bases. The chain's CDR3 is CASSLGMADTIYF. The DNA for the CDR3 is TGCGCCAGCAGCTTGGGGATGGCGGACACCATATATTTT.

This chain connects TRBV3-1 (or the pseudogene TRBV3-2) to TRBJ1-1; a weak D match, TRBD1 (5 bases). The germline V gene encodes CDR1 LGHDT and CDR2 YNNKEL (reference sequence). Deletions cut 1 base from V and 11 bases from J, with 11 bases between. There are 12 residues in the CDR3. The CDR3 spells CASSQAAGTAFF. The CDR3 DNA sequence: TGTGCCAGCAGCCAAGCTGCAGGGACTGCTTTCTTT.

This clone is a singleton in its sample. CDR3 sequence: CAISESITGNGYTF. CDR3 DNA: TGTGCCATCAGTGAGTCGATTACAGGGAATGGCTACACCTTC. The V call is TRBV10-3, the J call TRBJ1-2, with D possibly being TRBD1 (6 bases). The CDR3 totals 14 residues. Per germline, CDR1 ENHRY and CDR2 SYGVKD. The V and J ends lost 0 bases and 6 bases respectively, with 11 bases between them.

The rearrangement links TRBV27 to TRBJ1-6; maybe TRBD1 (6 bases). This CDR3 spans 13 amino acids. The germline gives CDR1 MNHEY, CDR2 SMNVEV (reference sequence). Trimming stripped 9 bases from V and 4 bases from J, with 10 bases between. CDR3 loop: CASTQGYNSPLHF. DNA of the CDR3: TGTGCCAGTACACAGGGTTATAATTCACCCCTCCACTTT.

CDR3: CASSVRMTNTEAFF. The DNA of the CDR3 is TGTGCCAGCAGCGTAAGGATGACGAACACTGAAGCTTTCTTT. The J gene is TRBJ1-1, the V gene TRBV9; D is undetermined. This CDR3 has 14 residues. V was shortened by 1 base and J by 1 base, with 8 bases between the two germline ends. Germline V gene sequence: CDR1 SGDLS, CDR2 YYNGEE.

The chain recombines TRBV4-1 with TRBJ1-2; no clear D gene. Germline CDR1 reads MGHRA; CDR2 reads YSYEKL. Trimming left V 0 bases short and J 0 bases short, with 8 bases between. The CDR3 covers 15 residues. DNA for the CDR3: TGCGCCAGCAGCCAAGAGGTCAGGACTAACTATGGCTACACCTTC. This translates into CASSQEVRTNYGYTF.

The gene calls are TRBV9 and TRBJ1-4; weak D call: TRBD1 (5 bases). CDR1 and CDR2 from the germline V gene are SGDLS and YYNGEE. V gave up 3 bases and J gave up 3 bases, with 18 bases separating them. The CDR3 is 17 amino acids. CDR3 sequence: CASSAGGGVGSNEKLFF. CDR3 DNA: TGTGCCAGCAGCGCCGGAGGAGGGGTGGGCTCTAATGAAAAACTGTTTTTT. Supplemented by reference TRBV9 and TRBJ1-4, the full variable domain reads DSGVTQTPKHLITATGQRVTLRCSPRSGDLSVYWYQQSLDQGLQFLIQYYNGEERAKGNILERFSAQQFPDLHSELNLSSLELGDSALYFCASSAGGGVGSNEKLFFGSGTQLSVL.

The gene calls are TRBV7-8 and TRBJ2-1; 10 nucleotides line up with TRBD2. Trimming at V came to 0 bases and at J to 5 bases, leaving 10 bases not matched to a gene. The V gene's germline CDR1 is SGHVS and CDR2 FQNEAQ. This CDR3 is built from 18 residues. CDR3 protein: CASSLAVGWLAGDNEQFF. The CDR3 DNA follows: TGTGCCAGCAGCTTAGCGGTAGGGTGGCTAGCGGGGGACAATGAGCAGTTCTTC.